A single sample is the source of the 32 T cell receptor beta chains below, sequenced in a study of cytomegalovirus exposure and HLA in healthy donors. The primer mix had 60 Vbeta and 13 Jbeta primers. Clones were sequenced by immunoSEQ multiplex PCR, and TCRdb holds only the in-frame ones, with some missing. The sample consists of some 90,000 clones, around 78% of them appearing once. Sequenced material: PBMCs. These receptors were obtained from a young man in good health and CMV-seronegative.

This clone was seen more than once but under ten times. The V gene is TRBV2, the J gene TRBJ1-6, with D unresolved. V shed 5 bases and J shed 5 bases, with 7 bases lying between them. This CDR3 has 13 amino acids. CDR1 SNHLY and CDR2 FYNNEI come from the germline V gene. CDR3 DNA: TGTGCCAGCAGTCGCGAGAATAATTCACCCCTCCACTTT. This gives the protein CASSRENNSPLHF.

The chain carries TRBV2 and TRBJ1-3, with D unclear. The V end was cut by 6 bases, the J end by 0 bases, with 3 bases between. This CDR3 spans 12 amino acids. The germline gives CDR1 SNHLY, CDR2 FYNNEI. The CDR3 DNA reads as TGTGCCAGCAGGGCCTCTGGAAACACCATATATTTT. Translation gives CASRASGNTIYF.

The V call is TRBV28, the J call TRBJ1-2; weak D call: TRBD1 (5 bases). Looked up from germline, CDR1 is MDHEN and CDR2 is SYDVKM. The ends were cut back, 1 base at V and 4 bases at J, with 10 bases in the middle. The CDR3 is made up of 14 amino acids. The CDR3 nucleotides read TGTGCCAGCAGTTTATTCGGGGGGATCTATGGCTACACCTTC. It codes for CASSLFGGIYGYTF.

The chain links TRBV4-1 to TRBJ2-2; 14 bases match TRBD2. CDR1 MGHRA and CDR2 YSYEKL come from the germline V gene. CDR3 length: 17 residues. The ends lost 4 bases at V and 1 base at J; junction bases unmatched: 2. This CDR3 is CASSRTSGRRNTGELFF. The CDR3, as DNA: TGCGCCAGCAGCCGGACTAGCGGGAGGAGGAACACCGGGGAGCTGTTTTTT.

The V gene is TRBV5-4, the J gene TRBJ2-7; 12 positions match TRBD1. CDR1 and CDR2 (germline): SGHNT, YYREEE (reference sequence). There are 16 residues in the CDR3. V trimming: 4 bases; J trimming: 7 bases; junction bases outside the gene matches: 12. This CDR3 is CASSPPPGQGAGEQYV. The CDR3 nucleotides read TGTGCCAGCAGCCCGCCTCCGGGACAGGGGGCTGGAGAGCAGTACGTC.

The chain links TRBV11-2 to TRBJ2-5; tentative D call: TRBD1 (6 bases). This CDR3 has 14 residues. The V gene's germline CDR1 is SGHAT and CDR2 FQNNGV. The ends were cut back, 5 bases at V and 5 bases at J, with 15 bases in the middle. CDR3 DNA: TGTGCCAGCAGCCCTCACAGGGCTCTCGAGACCCAGTACTTC. Translation: CASSPHRALETQYF.

V gene TRBV5-4 combines with J gene TRBJ2-7; 7 bases agree with TRBD1. This CDR3 spans 13 amino acids. CDR1 is SGHNT and CDR2 is YYREEE in the germline V gene (reference sequence). V lost 1 base to trimming and J lost 6 bases; unmatched junction nucleotides: 4. The CDR3 DNA follows: TGTGCCAGCAGCTTGAACAGGGGTTCCGAGCAGTACTTC. Protein product: CASSLNRGSEQYF.

The chain uses TRBV4-2 and TRBJ2-7; 10 bases fit TRBD1. Unmatched junction bases numbered 5, after V lost 0 bases and J lost 3 bases. Per the germline V gene, CDR1 is LGHNA and CDR2 is YNFKEQ. The CDR3 is 16 amino acids. This CDR3 reads CASSQEQTGGFYEQYF. CDR3 nucleotides: TGTGCCAGCAGCCAAGAACAGACAGGGGGCTTCTACGAGCAGTACTTC.

The chain is built from TRBV19 and TRBJ1-1; D remains unclear. CDR1 and CDR2 from the germline V gene are LNHDA and SQIVND (reference sequence). The CDR3 is 13 residues long. The germline V and J ends were trimmed by 5 bases and 4 bases, with 11 bases remaining between them. In nucleotides, the CDR3 is TGTGCCAGTAGTCTACCCCGTACCACTGAAGCTTTCTTT. Translating it yields CASSLPRTTEAFF.

The rearrangement uses TRBV2 and TRBJ2-1, with TRBD2 matching 14 bases. The junction had 2 bases not matched to a gene; V was cut back by 8 bases and J by 8 bases. In germline, CDR1 is SNHLY, CDR2 FYNNEI. The CDR3 length is 13 residues. The CDR3 here is CASEGLAGDEQFF. In DNA, the CDR3 is TGTGCCAGCGAGGGACTAGCGGGGGATGAGCAGTTCTTC.

V is TRBV27 and J is TRBJ2-7; 10 bases are a match to TRBD1. V was clipped by 5 bases and J by 5 bases; unmatched bases: 9. Germline assignment: CDR1 MNHEY and CDR2 SMNVEV (reference sequence). The CDR3 sequence is 15 residues long. Here the CDR3 reads CASSLSTGGNNEQYF. CDR3 nucleotides: TGTGCCAGCAGTCTCTCGACAGGGGGCAACAACGAGCAGTACTTC.

The genes are TRBV11-2 and TRBJ2-7; perhaps TRBD1 as D (6 bases). V was shortened by 3 bases and J by 1 base, with 10 bases between the two germline ends. The CDR3 covers 14 residues. Germline CDR1 reads SGHAT; CDR2 reads FQNNGV. The CDR3 is CASSFDRNSYEQYF. For the CDR3, the DNA is TGTGCCAGCAGCTTTGACAGGAATTCCTACGAGCAGTACTTC.

This clone was detected only once. The chain couples TRBV4-3 to TRBJ2-1; D call uncertain. Germline values: CDR1 LGHNA, CDR2 YSLEER. The V gene lost 0 bases and the J gene lost 3 bases, with 15 bases spanning the gap. The CDR3 has 17 amino acids. Here the CDR3 reads CASSQEPINSVYNEQFF. The CDR3 DNA reads as TGCGCCAGCAGCCAAGAACCCATTAATAGTGTCTACAATGAGCAGTTCTTC.

This chain connects TRBV15 to TRBJ1-5, with D hard to call. The germline V gene has CDR1 LNHNV and CDR2 YYDKDF (reference sequence). The CDR3 covers 14 residues. Trimming removed 3 bases at V and 3 bases at J, with 9 bases between. The CDR3 loop reads CATSRDGDNQPQHF. CDR3 coding DNA: TGTGCCACCAGCAGGGACGGGGACAATCAGCCCCAGCATTTT.

In its sample, this clone was seen once. The chain carries TRBV21-1 and TRBJ1-1. TRBV21-1 has pseudogene status. This CDR3 is 19 amino acids long. The CDR3 loop reads CASSKVRSHPSSTNTEAFF. Written as DNA, the CDR3 is TGTGCCAGCAGCAAAGTACGGAGCCACCCTAGTTCCACAAACACTGAAGCTTTCTTT.

This clone was seen only a few times. The gene calls are TRBV6-1 and TRBJ2-1, with D possibly TRBD2 on 6 matching bases. V was trimmed by 4 bases and J by 0 bases, leaving 13 bases between them. Germline lookup yields CDR1 MNHNS and CDR2 SASEGT. The CDR3 runs 16 residues. This CDR3 is CASSGGLASSYNEQFF. In nucleotides, the CDR3 is TGTGCCAGCAGTGGGGGACTCGCGAGCTCCTACAATGAGCAGTTCTTC.

The V gene is TRBV6-5, the J gene TRBJ1-2; D call uncertain. Looked up from germline, CDR1 is MNHEY and CDR2 is SVGAGI. Trimming pared 5 bases from V and 7 bases from J, leaving 11 bases between. The CDR3 is 12 amino acids. CDR3 nucleotides: TGTGCCAGCAGTCAACCGAGCGGTGGCTACACCTTC. Amino acid sequence: CASSQPSGGYTF.

The rearrangement uses TRBV15 and TRBJ2-1; D is uncertain. The CDR3 is 14 amino acids. Germline lookup yields CDR1 LNHNV and CDR2 YYDKDF (reference sequence). Trimming shortened V by 6 bases and J by 0 bases, and 9 bases separated the two germline ends. This chain's CDR3 is CATRKENSYNEQFF. For the CDR3, the DNA is TGTGCCACCAGAAAGGAGAACTCCTACAATGAGCAGTTCTTC.

The rearrangement joins TRBV29-1 to TRBJ2-5; D is unclear. This CDR3 is built from 10 residues. The germline gives CDR1 SQVTM, CDR2 ANQGSEA. The V end lost 3 bases, the J end lost 5 bases, and 4 bases lay between the germline ends. Here the CDR3 DNA reads TGCAGCGTTGACGAGGAGACCCAGTACTTC. Protein sequence: CSVDEETQYF.

In its sample, this clone was seen a few times. This chain connects TRBV7-6 to TRBJ1-4, with TRBD1 matching over 8 bases. This CDR3 has 16 amino acids. From germline, CDR1 is SGHVS and CDR2 FNYEAQ. V dropped 5 bases and J dropped 6; count of bases not matched to a gene: 11. CDR3 DNA sequence: TGTGCCAGCAGCCCAAGTACAGGGGGTTTTGATGAAAAACTGTTTTTT. It yields the protein CASSPSTGGFDEKLFF.

J is TRBJ1-3 and V is TRBV6-5; D gene uncertain. CDR1 MNHEY and CDR2 SVGAGI come from the germline V gene. Trimming left V 6 bases short and J 4 bases short, with 10 bases between. The CDR3 runs to 13 residues. CDR3 DNA sequence: TGTGCCAGCAGCCAAACGGAGGGAAACACCATATATTTT. It codes for CASSQTEGNTIYF.

The sample holds a few counts of this clone. The J gene is TRBJ1-5, the V gene TRBV5-1; no definite D call. V lost 0 bases and J lost 2, with 6 bases in between. The germline CDR1 and CDR2 sequences are SGHRS and YFSETQ. There are 14 residues in the CDR3. The chain's CDR3 is CASSLVGGNQPQHF. The CDR3 nucleotides are TGCGCCAGCAGCTTGGTCGGGGGCAATCAGCCCCAGCATTTT.

The chain uses TRBV6-5 and TRBJ1-2, with 7 bases fitting TRBD1. V gave up 2 bases and J gave up 0 bases; unmatched junction bases: 3. Germline assignment: CDR1 MNHEY and CDR2 SVGAGI. This CDR3 spans 15 amino acids. Here the CDR3 DNA reads TGTGCCAGCAGTTACCGTGGGACAGCTAACTATGGCTACACCTTC. It codes for CASSYRGTANYGYTF.

This chain connects TRBV6-1 to TRBJ1-1; 9 positions agree with TRBD1. This CDR3 comprises 14 residues. Losses at the gene ends were 7 bases for V and 5 bases for J; bases not matched to a gene: 8. The germline CDR1 and CDR2 sequences are MNHNS and SASEGT. The CDR3 nucleotides read TGTGCCAGCAATAAACAGGGGGCGGGTACTGAAGCTTTCTTT. Residues: CASNKQGAGTEAFF.

This chain connects TRBV27 to TRBJ2-5, with TRBD1 as a possible D gene (6 bases). Germline V gives CDR1 MNHEY, CDR2 SMNVEV (reference sequence). The CDR3 loop spans 14 amino acids. With 2 bases removed from V and 0 bases from J, the gap between germline ends came to 7 bases. CDR3 sequence (DNA): TGTGCCAGCAGTTTACAGGGGTACCAAGAGACCCAGTACTTC. Protein: CASSLQGYQETQYF.

This sequence joins TRBV5-1 and TRBJ1-3; D is ambiguous. The CDR3 spans 14 residues. V was pared by 5 bases and J by 0 bases, with 9 bases between. The germline V gene has CDR1 SGHRS and CDR2 YFSETQ. CDR3 sequence: CASRSDTSGNTIYF. CDR3 bases: TGCGCCAGCAGATCTGACACCTCTGGAAACACCATATATTTT.

This rearrangement joins TRBV9 to TRBJ1-2, with 8 bases matching TRBD1. Germline assignment: CDR1 SGDLS and CDR2 YYNGEE. This CDR3 spans 15 amino acids. V lost 2 bases, J lost 8 bases, and 11 bases stayed unmatched. The CDR3 protein is CASSVGQDLTRGYTF. Here the CDR3 DNA reads TGTGCCAGCAGCGTGGGACAGGATTTAACGCGGGGCTACACCTTC.

This clone was detected only once. This chain joins TRBV6-5 and TRBJ1-2; D uncertain. CDR3 size: 15 residues. Germline V CDR1 and CDR2: MNHEY, SVGAGI. With 4 bases removed from V and 1 base from J, the gap between germline ends came to 13 bases. The CDR3 DNA reads as TGTGCCAGCAGTTCCCCAGGTGCGCTTAACTATGGCTACACCTTC. It specifies CASSSPGALNYGYTF.

About this clone itself: A junction boundary mismatches the germline segment, possibly from a read error. The rearrangement uses TRBV9 and TRBJ2-1; perhaps TRBD2 as D (6 bases). CDR3 size: 15 residues. In germline, CDR1 is SGDLS, CDR2 YYNGEE. This CDR3 is CAGSVAGGAYNEQFF. The CDR3 DNA reads as TGTGCCGGCAGCGTAGCAGGAGGGGCTTACAATGAGCAGTTCTTC.

The V and J genes are TRBV9 and TRBJ1-5; D is possibly TRBD1 (5 bases). The V gene lost 3 bases and the J gene lost 5 bases, with 18 bases spanning the gap. This CDR3 has 16 residues. CDR1 and CDR2 (germline): SGDLS, YYNGEE. CDR3 DNA sequence: TGTGCCAGCAGCGCAGGGTGGGGGGATACTGATCAGCCCCAGCATTTT. It yields the protein CASSAGWGDTDQPQHF.

This clone was recorded only once. The gene calls are TRBV7-9 and TRBJ1-4; TRBD1 matches 7 bases. V trimming: 5 bases; J trimming: 6 bases; junction bases outside the gene matches: 6. The CDR3 is 14 amino acids. From germline, CDR1 is SEHNR and CDR2 FQNEAQ (reference sequence). The DNA of the CDR3 is TGTGCCAGCAGCCAGGGACAGCCTTATGAAAAACTGTTTTTT. Encoded protein: CASSQGQPYEKLFF.

V gene TRBV18 combines with J gene TRBJ2-7; 8 bases are shared with TRBD2. Germline V gives CDR1 KGHSH, CDR2 LQKENI. The CDR3 has 15 residues. V lost 2 bases and J lost 4; bases outside the gene matches: 7. CDR3 amino acids: CASSPNGRGLYEQYV. As DNA, the CDR3 is TGTGCCAGCTCACCAAACGGGAGGGGACTTTACGAGCAGTACGTC.